This T cell receptor (beta chain) was recorded in a study of OX40 agonist ivuxolimab in advanced cancers. The CDR3 is made up of 15 amino acids. The germline V gene has CDR1 SQVTM and CDR2 ANQGSEA. Trimming took off 3 bases at V and 0 bases at J, with 9 bases between the two ends. Some clones are missing from TCRdb's copy, which holds only in-frame ones; the method was immunoSEQ multiplex PCR. The data show some 87,000 clones, approximately 91% seen once. This receptor was identified in an adult with an advanced solid tumor such as melanoma, head and neck, liver or kidney cancer. The material was CD4+ or CD8+ T cells sorted from blood, obtained in a trial of the OX40 agonist ivuxolimab. The chain couples TRBV29-1 to TRBJ2-6; D remains ambiguous. The CDR3 DNA is TGCAGCGTTGAGGGCGGTGACTCTGGGGCCAACGTCCTGACTTTC. Translated, it gives CSVEGGDSGANVLTF.